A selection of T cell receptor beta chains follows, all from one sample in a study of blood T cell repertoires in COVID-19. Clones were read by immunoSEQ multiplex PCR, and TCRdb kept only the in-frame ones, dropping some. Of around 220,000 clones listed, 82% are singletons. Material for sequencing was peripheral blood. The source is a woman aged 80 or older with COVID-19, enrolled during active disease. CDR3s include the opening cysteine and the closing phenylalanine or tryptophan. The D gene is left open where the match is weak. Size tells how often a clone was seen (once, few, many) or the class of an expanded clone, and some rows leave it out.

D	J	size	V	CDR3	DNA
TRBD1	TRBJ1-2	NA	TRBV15	CATSRSDRDRIVYTF	TGTGCCACCAGCAGATCTGACCGGGACAGGATTGTCTACACCTTC
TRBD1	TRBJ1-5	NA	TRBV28	CASSSGPQGDQPQHF	TGTGCCAGCAGTTCCGGGCCCCAGGGGGATCAGCCCCAGCATTTT
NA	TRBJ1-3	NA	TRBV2	CASRQQSSGNTIYF	TGTGCCAGCAGACAGCAAAGCTCTGGAAACACCATATATTTT
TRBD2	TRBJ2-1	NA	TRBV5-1	CASSSAPGTSGGLFF	TGCGCCAGCAGCTCCGCCCCCGGGACTAGCGGGGGACTGTTCTTC
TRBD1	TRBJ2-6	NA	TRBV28	CASSADRHSGANVLTF	TGTGCCAGCAGTGCGGACAGGCACTCTGGGGCCAACGTCCTGACTTTC
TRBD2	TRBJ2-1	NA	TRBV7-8	CASSRGLAGGLEQFF	TGTGCCAGCAGCCGGGGACTAGCGGGAGGTTTAGAGCAGTTCTTC
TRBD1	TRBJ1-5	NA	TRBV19	CASGRQGSNQPQHF	TGTGCCAGTGGAAGACAGGGCAGCAATCAGCCCCAGCATTTT
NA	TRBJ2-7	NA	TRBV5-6	CASSLGGGYEQYF	TGTGCCAGCAGCTTGGGGGGAGGCTACGAGCAGTACTTC
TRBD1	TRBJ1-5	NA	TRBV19	CASSIDDRAQPQHF	TGTGCCAGTAGTATAGACGACAGGGCTCAGCCCCAGCATTTT
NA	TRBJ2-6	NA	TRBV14	CASSRAPIYTSGANVLTF	TGTGCCAGCAGCCGGGCTCCTATATACACCTCCGGGGCCAACGTCCTGACTTTC
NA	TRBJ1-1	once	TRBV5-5	CASSGRLLPDTEAFF	TGTGCCAGCAGCGGAAGACTACTTCCGGACACTGAAGCTTTCTTT
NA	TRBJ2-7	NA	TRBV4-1	CASSQEMRQNYEQYF	TGCGCCAGCAGCCAAGAAATGCGGCAGAACTACGAGCAGTACTTC
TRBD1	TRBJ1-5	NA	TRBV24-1	CATSDSRGQRPQHF	TGTGCCACCAGTGATTCCAGGGGGCAAAGGCCCCAGCATTTT
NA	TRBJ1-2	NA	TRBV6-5	CASSPGYHGYTF	TGTGCCAGCAGTCCAGGGTACCATGGCTACACCTTC
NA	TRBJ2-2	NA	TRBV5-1	CASSLGHSNTGELFF	TGCGCCAGCAGCCTCGGACACTCGAACACCGGGGAGCTGTTTTTT
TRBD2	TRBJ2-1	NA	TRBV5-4	CASSLRSGRVYNEQFF	TGTGCCAGCAGCTTGAGGAGCGGGAGGGTCTACAATGAGCAGTTCTTC
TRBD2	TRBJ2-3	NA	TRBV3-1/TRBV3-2	CASSLSGGAGDTQYF	TGTGCCAGCAGCCTTAGCGGGGGGGCAGGGGATACGCAGTATTTT
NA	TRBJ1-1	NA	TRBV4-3	CASSQVLGNTEAFF	TGCGCCAGCAGCCAAGTACTCGGGAACACTGAAGCTTTCTTT
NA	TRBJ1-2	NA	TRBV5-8	CASSSWGGKNYGYTF	TGTGCCAGCAGCTCGTGGGGAGGGAAAAACTATGGCTACACCTTC
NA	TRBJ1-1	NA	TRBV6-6	CASSYPPGGLNTEAFF	TGTGCCAGCAGTTACCCTCCGGGGGGGCTGAACACTGAAGCTTTCTTT
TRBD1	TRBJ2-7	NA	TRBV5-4	CASSFGQGTEQYF	TGTGCCAGCAGCTTCGGACAGGGTACCGAGCAGTACTTC
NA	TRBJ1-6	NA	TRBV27	CASRGQSYNSPLHF	TGTGCCAGCAGAGGACAGAGTTATAATTCACCCCTCCACTTT
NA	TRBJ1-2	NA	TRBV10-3	CAITDTPNYGYTF	TGTGCCATCACCGATACACCTAACTATGGCTACACCTTC
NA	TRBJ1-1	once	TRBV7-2	CASSLRQGISVRTEAFF	TGTGCCAGCAGCTTAAGGCAGGGTATCTCAGTAAGGACTGAAGCTTTCTTT
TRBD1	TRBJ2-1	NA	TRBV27	CASRSGGSSYNEQFF	TGTGCCAGCAGGTCAGGGGGTAGCTCCTACAATGAGCAGTTCTTC
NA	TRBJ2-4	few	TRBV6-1	CASSEAQTPLQNIQYF	TGTGCCAGCAGTGAAGCGCAGACACCGCTCCAGAACATTCAGTACTTC
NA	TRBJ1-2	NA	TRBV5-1	CASSLEPGDGYGYTF	TGCGCCAGCAGCTTGGAGCCAGGGGACGGCTATGGCTACACCTTC
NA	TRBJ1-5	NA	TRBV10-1	CASMEGSPNQPQHF	TGCGCCAGCATGGAGGGATCTCCCAATCAGCCCCAGCATTTT
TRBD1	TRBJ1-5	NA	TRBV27	CASGQGNQPQHF	TGTGCCAGCGGACAGGGCAATCAGCCCCAGCATTTT
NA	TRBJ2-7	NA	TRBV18	CASSKYDGYEQYF	TGTGCCAGCTCTAAATATGACGGGTACGAGCAGTACTTC
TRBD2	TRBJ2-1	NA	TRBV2	CASSGGSGAYNEQFF	TGTGCCAGCAGTGGAGGTAGCGGGGCTTACAATGAGCAGTTCTTC
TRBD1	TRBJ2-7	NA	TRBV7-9	CASSPTGTGFDEQYF	TGTGCCAGCAGCCCAACCGGGACAGGGTTTGACGAGCAGTACTTC
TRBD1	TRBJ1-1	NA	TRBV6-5	CASRAKAGGTEAFF	TGTGCCAGCAGGGCGAAGGCAGGGGGCACTGAAGCTTTCTTT
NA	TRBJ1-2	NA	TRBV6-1	CASSDARNYGYTF	TGTGCCAGCAGTGATGCCAGGAACTATGGCTACACCTTC
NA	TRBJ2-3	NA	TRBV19	CASSIQTGASRSTDTQYF	TGTGCCAGTAGTATCCAGACAGGAGCATCTCGTAGCACAGATACGCAGTATTTT
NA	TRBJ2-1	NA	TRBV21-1	CANPGLVNNEQFF	TGTGCCAACCCGGGACTAGTGAACAATGAGCAGTTCTTC
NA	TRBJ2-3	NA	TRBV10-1	CASSFQGTGTDTQYF	TGCGCCAGCAGTTTCCAGGGGACGGGCACAGATACGCAGTATTTT
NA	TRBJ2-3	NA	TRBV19	CASSIAAQGQADTQYF	TGTGCCAGTAGTATAGCGGCCCAAGGTCAGGCAGATACGCAGTATTTT
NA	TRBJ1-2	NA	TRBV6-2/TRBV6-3	CASSYDLVRNGYTF	TGTGCCAGCAGTTACGATCTTGTGCGGAATGGCTACACCTTC
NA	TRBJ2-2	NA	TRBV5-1	CASSLVSGDTGELFF	TGCGCCAGCAGCTTGGTTAGTGGAGACACCGGGGAGCTGTTTTTT
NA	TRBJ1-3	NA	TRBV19	CASIGAPLLQSSGNTIYF	TGTGCCAGTATTGGGGCCCCACTATTACAAAGCTCTGGAAACACCATATATTTT
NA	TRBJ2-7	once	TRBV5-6	CASSLTGTYEQYF	TGTGCCAGCAGCTTGACGGGGACCTACGAGCAGTACTTC
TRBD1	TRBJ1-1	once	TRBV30	CAWRGTVPNTEAFF	TGTGCCTGGAGGGGGACAGTCCCGAACACTGAAGCTTTCTTT
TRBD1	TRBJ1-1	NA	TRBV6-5	CASSSTGADTEAFF	TGTGCCAGCAGCTCCACAGGGGCGGACACTGAAGCTTTCTTT
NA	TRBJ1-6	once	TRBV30	CAWSLTGQTNSPLHF	TGTGCCTGGAGTCTAACCGGACAGACCAATTCACCCCTCCACTTT
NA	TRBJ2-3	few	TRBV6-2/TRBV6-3	CASSYSFLATTDTQYF	TGTGCCAGCAGTTACTCGTTTCTAGCGACCACAGATACGCAGTATTTT
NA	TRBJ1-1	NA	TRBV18	CASSLTGTTEAFF	TGTGCCAGCTCACTCACAGGGACAACTGAAGCTTTCTTT
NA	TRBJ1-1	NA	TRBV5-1	CASSLRGSEAFF	TGCGCCAGCAGCCTCCGGGGGTCTGAAGCTTTCTTT
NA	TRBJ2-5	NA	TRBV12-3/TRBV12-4	CASSLTGETQYF	TGTGCCAGCAGTTTGACAGGAGAGACCCAGTACTTC
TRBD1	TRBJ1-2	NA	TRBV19	CASSIGPGTGRMLYTF	TGTGCCAGTAGTATAGGCCCAGGGACAGGGAGGATGCTCTACACCTTC
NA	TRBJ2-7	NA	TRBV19	CASSITFSYEQYF	TGTGCCAGTAGTATCACTTTCTCCTACGAGCAGTACTTC
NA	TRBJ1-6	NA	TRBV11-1	CASSWTDNSPLHF	TGTGCCAGCAGCTGGACAGACAATTCACCCCTCCACTTT
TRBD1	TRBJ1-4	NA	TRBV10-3	CAISDRGTGNEKLFF	TGTGCCATCAGTGATAGAGGGACAGGGAATGAAAAACTGTTTTTT
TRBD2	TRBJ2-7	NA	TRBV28	CASSRTGTSGYEQYF	TGTGCCAGCAGTAGAACCGGGACTAGCGGCTACGAGCAGTACTTC
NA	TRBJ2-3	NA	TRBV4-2	CASSRKREPELRDTQYF	TGTGCCAGCAGCCGAAAGAGAGAACCCGAGCTAAGAGATACGCAGTATTTT
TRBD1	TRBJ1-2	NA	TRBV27	CASSRTGYGYTF	TGTGCCAGCAGTCGGACAGGATATGGCTACACCTTC
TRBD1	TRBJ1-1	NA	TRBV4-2	CASSPGGDRTEAFF	TGTGCCAGCAGTCCAGGGGGTGACCGAACTGAAGCTTTCTTT
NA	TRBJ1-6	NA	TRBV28	CASSFQGQSNSPLHF	TGTGCCAGCAGTTTTCAAGGACAGTCGAATTCACCCCTCCACTTT
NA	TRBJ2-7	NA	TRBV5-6	CASSLEIGLLYEQYF	TGTGCCAGCAGCTTGGAGATTGGGCTCTTGTACGAGCAGTACTTC
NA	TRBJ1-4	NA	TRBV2	CASRRDKNNEKLFF	TGTGCCAGCAGAAGGGACAAAAATAATGAAAAACTGTTTTTT